This T cell receptor (beta chain) was found in a study of technical replicates of blood from a handful of donors. CDR1 MDHEN and CDR2 SYDVKM come from the germline V gene. V shed 4 bases and J shed 9 bases, with 16 bases lying between them. This CDR3 contains 14 residues. Method: immunoSEQ multiplex PCR; TCRdb's copy keeps in-frame clones and lacks some. This sample yields about 79,000 clones, of which approximately 94% are seen a single time; around 0.26% belongs to the top ten. Source material: T cells isolated from PBMCs. V is TRBV28 and J is TRBJ2-1, with a possible D match to TRBD2 (5 bases). This TCR derives from a human donor in good health. CDR3 DNA: TGTGCCAGCAGTTGGGTGGGAGTTGGGATTGAGCAGTTCTTC. It yields the protein CASSWVGVGIEQFF.